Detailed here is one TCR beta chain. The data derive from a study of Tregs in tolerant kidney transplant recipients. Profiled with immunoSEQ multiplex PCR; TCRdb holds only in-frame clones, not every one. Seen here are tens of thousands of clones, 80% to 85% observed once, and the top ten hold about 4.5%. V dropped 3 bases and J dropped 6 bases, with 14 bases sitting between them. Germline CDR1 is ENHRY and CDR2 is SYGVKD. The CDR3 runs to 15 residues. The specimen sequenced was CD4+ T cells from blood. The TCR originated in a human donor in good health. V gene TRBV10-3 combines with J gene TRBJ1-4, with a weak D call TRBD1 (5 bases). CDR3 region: CAISDRRGTDEKLFF. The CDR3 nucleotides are TGTGCCATCAGTGACAGGAGGGGTACCGATGAAAAACTGTTTTTT.